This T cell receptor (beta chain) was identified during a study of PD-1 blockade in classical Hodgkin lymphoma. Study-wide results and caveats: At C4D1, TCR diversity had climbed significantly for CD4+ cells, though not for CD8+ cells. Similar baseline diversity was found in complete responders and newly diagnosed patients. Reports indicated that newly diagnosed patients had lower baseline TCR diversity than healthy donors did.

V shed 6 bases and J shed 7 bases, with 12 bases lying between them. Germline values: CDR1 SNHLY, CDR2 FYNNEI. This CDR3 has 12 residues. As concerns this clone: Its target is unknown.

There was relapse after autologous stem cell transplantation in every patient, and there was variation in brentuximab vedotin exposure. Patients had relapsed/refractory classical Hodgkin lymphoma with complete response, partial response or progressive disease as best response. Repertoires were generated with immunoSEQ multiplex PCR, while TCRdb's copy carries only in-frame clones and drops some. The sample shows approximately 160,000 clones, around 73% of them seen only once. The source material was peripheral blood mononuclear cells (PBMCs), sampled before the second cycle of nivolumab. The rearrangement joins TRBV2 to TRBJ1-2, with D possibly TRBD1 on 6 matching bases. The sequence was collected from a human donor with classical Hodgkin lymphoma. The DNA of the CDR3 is TGTGCCAGCAGAGGGGGGGCTGTTGGCTACACCTTC. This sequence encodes CASRGGAVGYTF.